Each of the 27 T cell receptor beta chains below was sequenced from the same sample in a study of response to subunit inactivated influenza vaccine. TCRdb re-derived calls from the RT-PCR reads in MiXCR, one entry per CDR3 protein. Among around 170,000 distinct CDR3 sequences listed, around 10% were seen once. The sequences come from CD8+ T cells sorted from PBMCs, collected 23 to 25 months after vaccination. The source is a man between 45 and 75 years old who received an inactivated influenza vaccine.

This chain joins TRBV4-3 and TRBJ1-1; D is unclear. The CDR3 totals 15 residues. In germline, CDR1 is LGHNA, CDR2 YSLEER. The V end lost 0 bases, the J end lost 0 bases, and 8 bases lay between the germline ends. The DNA for the CDR3 is TGCGCCAGCAGCCAAGACTTTTTGCTGAACACTGAAGCTTTCTTT. Translated, it gives CASSQDFLLNTEAFF.

This clonotype was seen a handful of times. This chain links TRBV11-2 with TRBJ2-1; 12 nucleotides agree with TRBD2. The V gene's germline CDR1 is SGHAT and CDR2 FQNNGV. The CDR3 runs to 16 residues. The V gene end was trimmed by 5 bases and the J gene end by 7 bases; junction bases not matched to a gene: 9. CDR3 in DNA: TGTGCCAGCAGCCCGCACCGACTAGCGGGAGAGAATGAGCAGTTCTTC. The encoded protein is CASSPHRLAGENEQFF.

This clonotype was seen more than once but under ten times. The chain has TRBV27 and TRBJ2-1; TRBD2 matches 11 bases. V shed 3 bases, J shed 0 bases, and the junction held 7 bases outside the gene matches. This CDR3 has 18 residues. Looked up from germline, CDR1 is MNHEY and CDR2 is SMNVEV (reference sequence). CDR3 region: CASSLLISGRASYNEQFF. DNA of the CDR3: TGTGCCAGCAGTTTGTTAATTAGCGGGAGGGCCTCCTACAATGAGCAGTTCTTC.

CDR3 residues: CASSYSIADMEDQPQHF. For the CDR3, the DNA is TGTGCCAGCAGTTACTCGATAGCGGACATGGAAGATCAGCCCCAGCATTTT. The V gene is TRBV6-5, the J gene TRBJ1-5, with D tentatively TRBD1 (5 bases). The CDR3 loop spans 17 amino acids. The V and J ends lost 0 bases and 5 bases respectively, with 17 bases between them. The V gene's germline CDR1 is MNHEY and CDR2 SVGAGI.

The table lists this clonotype with a few counts. V gene TRBV7-9 combines with J gene TRBJ2-5, with D perhaps given as TRBD1 or TRBD2 (5 bases each). Trimming pared 3 bases from V and 7 bases from J, leaving 12 bases between. The CDR3 is 13 amino acids. Looked up from germline, CDR1 is SEHNR and CDR2 is FQNEAQ (reference sequence). The CDR3 spells CASSFRDVRTQYF. CDR3 DNA: TGTGCCAGCAGCTTCCGGGACGTCAGGACCCAGTACTTC.

J is TRBJ1-1 and V is TRBV12-3 or TRBV12-4, with D perhaps TRBD1 (6 bases). There are 15 residues in the CDR3. V was cut by 5 bases and J by 3 bases, with 16 bases left in between. CDR3 sequence (DNA): TGTGCCAGCAGTCCAAAGGGGCAGGGGTACACTGAAGCTTTCTTT. Encoded protein: CASSPKGQGYTEAFF.

This clonotype was seen more than once but under ten times. The chain has TRBV5-1 and TRBJ2-3; the match to TRBD2 covers 8 bases. This CDR3 has 14 residues. Germline CDR1 reads SGHRS; CDR2 reads YFSETQ. Trimming cost V 3 bases and J 4 bases; bases outside gene matches: 4. This CDR3 is CASSSGGGPDTQYF. DNA for the CDR3: TGCGCCAGCAGCTCCGGGGGGGGCCCAGATACGCAGTATTTT.

This clonotype was seen a handful of times. The chain employs TRBV9 and TRBJ2-7; D is perhaps TRBD1 (6 bases). The CDR3 is 13 residues long. Trimming pared 4 bases from V and 2 bases from J, leaving 10 bases between. From germline, CDR1 is SGDLS and CDR2 YYNGEE. For the CDR3, the DNA is TGTGCCAGCAGCCAGGGGTCCCCCTACGAGCAGTACTTC. This codes for CASSQGSPYEQYF.

About this clonotype: This may come from a read error, since a much larger clone is one base off. The gene calls are TRBV12-3 or TRBV12-4 and TRBJ2-5; perhaps TRBD2 as D (6 bases). This CDR3 has 14 residues. Written as DNA, the CDR3 is TGTGGCAGCAGCCCGGGCGGGACCCAAGAGACCCAGTACTTC. This codes for CGSSPGGTQETQYF.

In its sample, this clonotype was seen a few times. The chain recombines TRBV6-5 with TRBJ1-2; TRBD1 aligns across 7 bases. The V and J ends lost 0 bases and 4 bases, in that order; junction bases with no gene match: 5. The CDR3 sequence is 15 residues long. In germline, CDR1 is MNHEY, CDR2 SVGAGI. CDR3 nucleotides: TGTGCCAGCAGTTACTCGACAGGGAGTAGCTATGGCTACACCTTC. It yields the protein CASSYSTGSSYGYTF.

The rearrangement joins TRBV27 to TRBJ1-1; D possibly corresponds to TRBD1 (5 bases). This CDR3 has 15 amino acids. V lost 6 bases and J 4 bases, leaving 18 bases between the germline ends. Germline V gene data show CDR1 as MNHEY and CDR2 as SMNVEV (reference sequence). As DNA, the CDR3 is TGTGCCAGCAGCCCCAAGGCGGGGGGGGTCACTGAAGCTTTCTTT. It yields the protein CASSPKAGGVTEAFF.

This clonotype was recorded only once. At one end the junction does not follow the germline gene, possibly because of a read error. V and J are TRBV9 and TRBJ2-1; D is perhaps TRBD1 (5 bases). The CDR3 runs 14 residues. Germline V gene lookup returns CDR1 SGDLS and CDR2 YYNGEE. The CDR3 DNA follows: TGTGCCGGCAGCATATCGTCAGGGATGAATAAGCAGTTCTTC. This gives the protein CAGSISSGMNKQFF.

This clonotype has a count of ten or more. The chain combines TRBV29-1 with TRBJ2-5; D may correspond to TRBD1 or TRBD2 (5 bases each). V was pared by 0 bases and J by 0 bases, with 14 bases between. CDR3 size: 16 residues. CDR1 SQVTM and CDR2 ANQGSEA come from the germline V gene. CDR3 nucleotide sequence: TGCAGCGTTGAAGACCCGGGGACCCTGTACCAAGAGACCCAGTACTTC. Protein sequence: CSVEDPGTLYQETQYF.

This clonotype was counted ten times or more. The chain has TRBV4-1 and TRBJ1-1; 8 bases agree with TRBD1. The CDR3 runs 19 residues. V was clipped by 4 bases and J by 1 base; unmatched bases: 17. CDR1 and CDR2 (germline): MGHRA, YSYEKL. CDR3 DNA sequence: TGCGCCAGCAGCCTCGTTCACGGGACAGGAGGGGAAAAGAACACTGAAGCTTTCTTT. Translated, it gives CASSLVHGTGGEKNTEAFF.

This clonotype has only a few counts. V is TRBV20-1 and J is TRBJ1-1, with unresolved D. Trimming removed 0 bases at V and 2 bases at J, with 4 bases between. From germline, CDR1 is DFQATT and CDR2 SNEGSKA (reference sequence). The CDR3 spans 12 residues. CDR3 in DNA: TGCAGTGCTAGAGAACCAAACACTGAAGCTTTCTTT. Protein product: CSAREPNTEAFF.

This chain links TRBV7-8 with TRBJ1-5; 10 positions match TRBD1. The CDR3 is 15 amino acids. J gave up 3 bases and V 6 bases, and 5 bases lay outside the gene matches. Germline V lookup: CDR1 SGHVS, CDR2 FQNEAQ. For the CDR3, the DNA is TGTGCCAGCAGTCCGACAGGGGGCCTCAATCAGCCCCAGCATTTT. The encoded protein is CASSPTGGLNQPQHF.

This clonotype was seen only once. A read error may account for a junction end that differs from germline. The V call is TRBV24-1, the J call TRBJ2-2; the D gene is possibly TRBD2 (5 bases). The CDR3 extends over 11 amino acids. The germline gives CDR1 KGHDR, CDR2 SFDVKD. CDR3 sequence: CATSFTGELFF. The CDR3, as DNA: TGTGCCACCAGTTTCACCGGGGAGCTGTTTTTC.

This chain connects TRBV6-1 to TRBJ2-2; 11 bases fit TRBD1. Germline V lookup: CDR1 MNHNS, CDR2 SASEGT. The CDR3 covers 15 residues. V was clipped by 6 bases and J by 6 bases; unmatched bases: 6. For the CDR3, the DNA is TGTGCCAGCAGGGACCGGGACAGGGGGGCCGGGGAGCTGTTTTTT. It codes for CASRDRDRGAGELFF.

This clonotype was recorded a few times. This chain connects TRBV29-1 to TRBJ2-1, with 7 positions matching TRBD2. CDR1 and CDR2 from the germline V gene are SQVTM and ANQGSEA. J lost 7 bases, V lost 4 bases, and 4 bases had no gene match. The CDR3 totals 12 residues. The CDR3 reads CSVGASGNEQFF. In nucleotides, the CDR3 is TGCAGCGTTGGGGCTAGCGGTAATGAGCAGTTCTTC.

This clonotype was observed a few times. The CDR3 DNA is TGTGCCAGCAGCCAAGGGCGACTGACCACAGATACGCAGTATTTT. Protein: CASSQGRLTTDTQYF. The chain carries TRBV4-2 and TRBJ2-3; D is uncertain. CDR1 is LGHNA, CDR2 YNFKEQ, per germline. The CDR3 spans 15 residues. With 1 base removed from V and 2 bases from J, the gap between germline ends came to 10 bases.

This clonotype has more than one count but fewer than ten. The rearrangement links TRBV6-5 to TRBJ2-7; 7 nucleotides match TRBD1. The V and J ends lost 6 bases and 5 bases, in that order; junction bases with no gene match: 4. Germline V gene lookup returns CDR1 MNHEY and CDR2 SVGAGI. CDR3 length: 12 residues. The CDR3 DNA reads TGTGCCAGCAGCTGGACAGGCGACGAGCAGTACTTC. This codes for CASSWTGDEQYF.

This clonotype appeared a few times. The chain recombines TRBV19 with TRBJ2-1; the match to TRBD2 covers 9 bases. Germline CDR1 is LNHDA and CDR2 is SQIVND (reference sequence). The junction had 11 bases not matched to a gene; V was cut back by 4 bases and J by 7 bases. The CDR3 length is 16 residues. As DNA, the CDR3 is TGTGCCAGTAGTACCCTGTCACTAGCGGGCGGAAATGAGCAGTTCTTC. As protein: CASSTLSLAGGNEQFF.

The genes are TRBV5-5 and TRBJ1-4; D possibly corresponds to TRBD1 (5 bases). The V and J ends lost 0 bases and 8 bases respectively, with 14 bases between them. The germline V gene has CDR1 SGHKS and CDR2 YYEKEE (reference sequence). This CDR3 contains 15 residues. CDR3 region: CASSLVVRENEKLFF. The CDR3, as DNA: TGTGCCAGCAGCTTGGTGGTCAGGGAAAACGAAAAACTGTTTTTT. Variable domain in full (rest from reference TRBV5-5 and TRBJ1-4): DAGVTQSPTHLIKTRGQQVTLRCSPISGHKSVSWYQQVLGQGPQFIFQYYEKEERGRGNFPDRFSARQFPNYSSELNVNALLLGDSALYLCASSLVVRENEKLFFGSGTQLSVL.

This clonotype showed up just a few times. This chain connects TRBV12-3 or TRBV12-4 to TRBJ1-6; D is unresolved. V lost 4 bases, J lost 13 bases, and 14 bases lay in between. This CDR3 comprises 13 residues. CDR3 amino acids: CASSYRAPNPLHF. The CDR3 bases are TGTGCCAGCAGTTACCGGGCCCCAAACCCCCTCCACTTT.

This clonotype was seen only a few times. This rearrangement joins TRBV6-1 to TRBJ2-7; 9 bases are shared with TRBD2. V lost 5 bases to trimming and J lost 6 bases; unmatched junction nucleotides: 8. The CDR3 contains 14 residues. Germline loops: CDR1 MNHNS, CDR2 SASEGT. This CDR3 is CASSPSGDFSEQYF. The CDR3 DNA is TGTGCCAGCAGTCCTAGCGGGGATTTCTCCGAGCAGTACTTC.

This sequence joins TRBV7-8 and TRBJ2-3; the D call may be TRBD1 or TRBD2 (5 bases each). Trimming left V 8 bases short and J 3 bases short, with 12 bases between. Germline CDR1 is SGHVS and CDR2 is FQNEAQ. This CDR3 comprises 13 residues. The CDR3 spells CASLGVATDTQYF. In DNA, the CDR3 is TGTGCCAGCCTGGGGGTCGCGACAGATACGCAGTATTTT.

This clonotype has just a few counts. The V gene is TRBV3-1, the J gene TRBJ2-2; 9 bases are shared with TRBD1. The germline gives CDR1 LGHDT, CDR2 YNNKEL (reference sequence). Losses at the gene ends were 0 bases for V and 7 bases for J; bases not matched to a gene: 9. The CDR3 has 17 amino acids. This chain's CDR3 is CASSQDTGTGRNGELFF. The DNA for the CDR3 is TGTGCCAGCAGCCAAGATACCGGGACAGGGCGTAACGGGGAGCTGTTTTTT.